The 5 T cell receptor beta chains below were found in one sample sequenced in a study of blood T cell repertoires in COVID-19. Measured with immunoSEQ multiplex PCR; TCRdb has only the in-frame clones, and not every one. The sample holds tens of thousands of clones, roughly 88% seen once. Material for sequencing was peripheral blood. The receptors were gathered from a human donor in a cohort sampled during active COVID-19.

The genes are TRBV24-1 and TRBJ2-1; 7 bases map to TRBD1. This CDR3 region has 16 residues. In germline, CDR1 is KGHDR, CDR2 SFDVKD. With V trimmed by 3 bases and J by 8 bases, 12 bases remained unmatched. CDR3 DNA: TGTGCCACCAGTGATCCTACAGGGGCCCGGACGGATGAGCAGTTCTTC. It yields the protein CATSDPTGARTDEQFF.

The genes are TRBV30 and TRBJ1-4; D is possibly TRBD1 (6 bases). CDR1 and CDR2 from the germline V gene are GTSNPN and SVGIG (reference sequence). The CDR3 loop spans 15 amino acids. The V gene lost 2 bases and the J gene lost 8 bases, with 18 bases spanning the gap. CDR3 loop: CAWSTTGPPSEKLFF. CDR3 nucleotides: TGTGCCTGGAGTACCACAGGGCCTCCTTCGGAAAAACTGTTTTTT.

The CDR3 sequence: CASSPPGRDEQYF. CDR3 DNA sequence: TGCGCCAGCAGCCCCCCGGGCAGGGATGAGCAGTACTTC. This chain connects TRBV4-1 to TRBJ2-7; D perhaps matches TRBD1 (5 bases). Trimming took off 4 bases at V and 7 bases at J, with 14 bases between the two ends. The V gene's germline CDR1 is MGHRA and CDR2 YSYEKL. The CDR3 totals 13 residues.

The V and J genes are TRBV9 and TRBJ2-1, with D maybe TRBD2 (7 bases). Germline V lookup: CDR1 SGDLS, CDR2 YYNGEE. There are 16 residues in the CDR3. The ends were cut back, 3 bases at V and 0 bases at J, with 13 bases in the middle. The CDR3 bases are TGTGCCAGCAGCGGCGGGGGCTTAACCTCCTACAATGAGCAGTTCTTC. It codes for CASSGGGLTSYNEQFF.

V usage is TRBV7-3 and J usage is TRBJ2-1; D possibly corresponds to TRBD2 (6 bases). V dropped 4 bases and J dropped 2 bases, with 6 bases sitting between them. The CDR3 is made up of 13 amino acids. The germline V gene has CDR1 SGHTA and CDR2 FQGTGA. In DNA form, the CDR3 reads TGTGCCAGCAGCTGGACTACCTACAATGAGCAGTTCTTC. Translated: CASSWTTYNEQFF. The full variable domain, rest sourced from reference TRBV7-3 and TRBJ2-1, is GAGVSQTPSNKVTEKGKYVELRCDPISGHTALYWYRQSLGQGPEFLIYFQGTGAADDSGLPNDRFFAVRPEGSVSTLKIQRTERGDSAVYLCASSWTTYNEQFFGPGTRLTVL.